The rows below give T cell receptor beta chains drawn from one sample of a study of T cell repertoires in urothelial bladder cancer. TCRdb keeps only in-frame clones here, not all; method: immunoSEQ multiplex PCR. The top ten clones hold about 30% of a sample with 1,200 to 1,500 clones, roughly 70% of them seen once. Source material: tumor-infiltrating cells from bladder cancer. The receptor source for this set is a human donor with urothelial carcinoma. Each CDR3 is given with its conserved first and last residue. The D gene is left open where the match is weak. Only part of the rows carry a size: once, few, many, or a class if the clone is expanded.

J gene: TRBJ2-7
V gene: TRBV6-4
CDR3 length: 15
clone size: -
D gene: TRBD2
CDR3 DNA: TGTGCCAGACGGGTAGCGGGAGGCCATTCCTACGAGCAGTACTTC
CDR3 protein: CARRVAGGHSYEQYF

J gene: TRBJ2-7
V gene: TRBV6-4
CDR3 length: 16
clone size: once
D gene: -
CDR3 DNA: TGTGCCAGCATTGCGGACTCTCACGATGCCTTATACGAGCAGTACTTC
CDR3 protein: CASIADSHDALYEQYF

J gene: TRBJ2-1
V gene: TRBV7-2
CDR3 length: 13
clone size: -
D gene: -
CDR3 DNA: TGTGCCAGCAGCCTCAGTATTGAGGGGGGCAAGTTCTTC
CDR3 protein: CASSLSIEGGKFF

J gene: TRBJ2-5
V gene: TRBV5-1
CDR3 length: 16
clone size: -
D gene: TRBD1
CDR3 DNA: TGCGCCAGCAGCGTCACCGGGACAGGGGTTCGAGAGACCCAGTACTTC
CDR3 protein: CASSVTGTGVRETQYF

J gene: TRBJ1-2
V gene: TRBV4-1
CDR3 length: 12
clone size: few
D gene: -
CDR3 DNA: TGCGCCAGCAGCCATTGGGACCTTGGCTACACCTTC
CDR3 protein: CASSHWDLGYTF

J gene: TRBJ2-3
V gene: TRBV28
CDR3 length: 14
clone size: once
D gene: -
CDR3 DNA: TGTGCCAGCGTCAGGGGTCATGCGACAGATACGCAGTATTTT
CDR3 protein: CASVRGHATDTQYF

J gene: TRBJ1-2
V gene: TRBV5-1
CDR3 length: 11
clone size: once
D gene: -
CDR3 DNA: TGCGCCATCACCCGGCCCAGTGGCTACACCTTC
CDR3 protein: CAITRPSGYTF

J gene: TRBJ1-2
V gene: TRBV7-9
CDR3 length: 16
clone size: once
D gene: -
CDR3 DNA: TGTGCCAGCAGCTTCCACGCCGAGAGTATCGGCGTTGGCTACACCTTC
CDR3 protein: CASSFHAESIGVGYTF

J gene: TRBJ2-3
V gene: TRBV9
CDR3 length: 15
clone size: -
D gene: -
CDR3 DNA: TGTGCCAGCAGCAACAGGTTAGCTAGCACAGATACGCAGTATTTT
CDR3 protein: CASSNRLASTDTQYF

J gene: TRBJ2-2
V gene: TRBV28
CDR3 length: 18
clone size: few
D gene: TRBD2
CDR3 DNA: TGTGCCAGCACCGCTCCCATCCCCGCGGGAGGCTACACCGGGGAGCTGTTTTTT
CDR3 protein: CASTAPIPAGGYTGELFF

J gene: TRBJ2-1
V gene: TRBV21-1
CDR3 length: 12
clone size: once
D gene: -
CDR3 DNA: TGTGCCAGCAGCAAAGCGAAGAATGAGCAGTTCTTC
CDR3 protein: CASSKAKNEQFF

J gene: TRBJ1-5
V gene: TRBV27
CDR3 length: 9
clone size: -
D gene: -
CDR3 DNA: TGTGCCAGCGCGCAGCCCCAGCATTTT
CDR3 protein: CASAQPQHF

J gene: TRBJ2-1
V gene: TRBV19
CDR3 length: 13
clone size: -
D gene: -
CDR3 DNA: TGTGCCAGTAGCCCCCGGACTGGCAGGGAGGTGGTCTTC
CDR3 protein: CASSPRTGREVVF

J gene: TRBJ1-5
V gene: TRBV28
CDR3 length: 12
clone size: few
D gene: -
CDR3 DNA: TGTGCCAGCAGTCTCTGGGGTCAGCCCCAGCATTTT
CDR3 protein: CASSLWGQPQHF

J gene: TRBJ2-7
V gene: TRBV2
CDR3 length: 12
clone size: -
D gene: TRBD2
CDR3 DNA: TGTGTTTCCATGCGGGGGGACAACGAGCAGTACTTC
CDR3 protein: CVSMRGDNEQYF

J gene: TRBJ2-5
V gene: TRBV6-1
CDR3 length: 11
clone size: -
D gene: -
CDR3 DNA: TGTGCCAGCAGTGAAGATGTGCGGTGGTACTTC
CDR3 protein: CASSEDVRWYF

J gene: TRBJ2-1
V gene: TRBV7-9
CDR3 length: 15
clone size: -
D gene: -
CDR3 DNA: TGTGCCAGCAGCTTTTCGGATAGCTCCTACAATGAGCAGTTCTTC
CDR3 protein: CASSFSDSSYNEQFF

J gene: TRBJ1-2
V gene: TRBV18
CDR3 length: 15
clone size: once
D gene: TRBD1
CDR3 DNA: TGTGCCAGCTCACGGGACAGAAGGGGGGACTATGGCTACACCTTC
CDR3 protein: CASSRDRRGDYGYTF

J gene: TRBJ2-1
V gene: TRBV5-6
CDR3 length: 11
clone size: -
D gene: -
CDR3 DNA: TGTGCCAGCAGCTTCGGAGGGGAGCAGTTCTTC
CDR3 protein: CASSFGGEQFF

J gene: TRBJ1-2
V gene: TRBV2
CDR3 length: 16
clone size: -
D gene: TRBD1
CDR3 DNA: TGTGCCAGCAGTCCCGCATCGGGACAGGGAGTGGATGGCTACACCTTC
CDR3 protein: CASSPASGQGVDGYTF

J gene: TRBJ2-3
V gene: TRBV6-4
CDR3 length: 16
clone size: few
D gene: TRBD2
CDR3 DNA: TGTGCCAGCAGTCCGTCTAGCGGGGGGATCACAGATACGCAGTATTTT
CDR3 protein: CASSPSSGGITDTQYF

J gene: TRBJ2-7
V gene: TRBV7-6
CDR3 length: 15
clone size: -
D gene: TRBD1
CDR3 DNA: TGTGCCAGCAGCTCCGAGGACAGGGCCACCCGGGAGCAGTACTTC
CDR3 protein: CASSSEDRATREQYF

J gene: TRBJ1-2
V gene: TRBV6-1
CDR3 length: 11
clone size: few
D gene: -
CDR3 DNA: TGTGCCAGCAGTAAATTGTCGGGCTACACCTTC
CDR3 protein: CASSKLSGYTF

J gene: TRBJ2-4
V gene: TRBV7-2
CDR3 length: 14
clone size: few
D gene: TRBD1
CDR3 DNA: TGTGCCAGCAAAACCGGGACAGGGGGTAGCATTCAGTACTTC
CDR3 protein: CASKTGTGGSIQYF

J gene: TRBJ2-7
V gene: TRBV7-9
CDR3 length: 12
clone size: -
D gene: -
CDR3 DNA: TGTGCCAGCAGCTTAGCGTTCTACGAGCAGTACTTC
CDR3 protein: CASSLAFYEQYF

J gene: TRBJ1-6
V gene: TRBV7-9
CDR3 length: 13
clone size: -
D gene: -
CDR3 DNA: TGTGCCAGCAGCCCGGACAGAAATTCACCCCTCCACTTT
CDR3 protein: CASSPDRNSPLHF

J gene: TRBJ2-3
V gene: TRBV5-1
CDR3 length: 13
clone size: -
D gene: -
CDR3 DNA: TGCGCCAGCAGCAGATCAGACACAGATACGCAGTATTTT
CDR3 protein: CASSRSDTDTQYF

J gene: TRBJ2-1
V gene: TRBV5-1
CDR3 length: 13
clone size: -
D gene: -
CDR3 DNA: TGCGCCAGCAGCCAGAGCTCCTACAATGAGCAGTTCTTC
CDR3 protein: CASSQSSYNEQFF

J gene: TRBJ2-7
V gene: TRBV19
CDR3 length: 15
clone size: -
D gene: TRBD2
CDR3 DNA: TGTGCCAGTAGTATTCTCGGAGCGGGACCGTACGAGCAGTACTTC
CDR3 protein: CASSILGAGPYEQYF